A single sample gave rise to the 18 T cell receptor beta chains below, sequenced in a study of liver allograft versus peripheral blood T cells (dated by TCRdb to 2020 to 2021). As for the study more broadly: In liver transplant recipients, the study looked at T cell receptor repertoires in the peripheral blood and set them against the repertoires found within the transplanted livers.

The run used an Illumina MiSeq. TCRdb redid the processing of the public reads, applying fastp at Q25 and MiXCR, and retained in-frame beta chains. Rows with one shared CDR3 protein collapse into an entry with the most common genes and DNA. Present in this sample are 950 to 1,500 distinct CDR3 sequences, around 15% of which were seen just once. Less than 25% of the sample lies in the top ten. The receptors were sampled from a human patient who had a liver transplant. Donor T cells from the graft may be present among the T cells after a transplant.

This clonotype counts as medium-sized. The chain combines TRBV5-4 with TRBJ2-7; no definite D call. V lost 1 base and J lost 2, with 10 bases in between. This CDR3 has 14 residues. Germline V lookup: CDR1 SGHNT, CDR2 YYREEE (reference sequence). CDR3 nucleotides: TGTGCCAGCAGCTTGAGTGGCAGCCCCTACGAGCAGTACTTC. It codes for CASSLSGSPYEQYF.

The CDR3 DNA follows: TGTGCCAGCAGCTCGGGGCCGGCTAATAGCAATCAGCCCCAGCATTTT. Amino acids: CASSSGPANSNQPQHF. This chain uses TRBV7-9 with TRBJ1-5, with D maybe TRBD1 (5 bases). Germline loops: CDR1 SEHNR, CDR2 FQNEAQ (reference sequence). V lost 4 bases, J lost 0 bases, and 13 bases lay in between. CDR3 length equals 16 residues.

By frequency in the sample, this clonotype is medium-sized (0.01 to 0.1%). The rearrangement uses TRBV7-3 and TRBJ2-3; tentatively, D is TRBD1 (6 bases). V lost 6 bases to trimming and J lost 5 bases, with 21 bases between them. Germline CDR1 SGHTA, CDR2 FQGTGA. The CDR3 is made up of 16 amino acids. The CDR3 nucleotides are TGTGCCAGCAGTTACACTCCAGGGGACCCTGAAGATACGCAGTATTTT. The encoded protein is CASSYTPGDPEDTQYF.

This clonotype ranks as large (0.1 to 1%). The genes are TRBV18 and TRBJ2-2; TRBD2 matches at 9 bases. CDR1 is KGHSH and CDR2 is LQKENI in the germline V gene. V trimming: 5 bases; J trimming: 0 bases; junction bases outside the gene matches: 10. CDR3 length: 18 residues. Here the CDR3 reads CASSAGLAFYANTGELFF. The CDR3 DNA reads as TGTGCCAGCTCAGCGGGACTAGCTTTCTACGCGAACACCGGGGAGCTGTTTTTT.

This clonotype is medium-sized. The chain employs TRBV6-2 or TRBV6-3 and TRBJ2-1; TRBD2 matches 10 bases. The length of the CDR3 is 15 residues. The germline V gene encodes CDR1 MNHEY and CDR2 SVGEGT. The V gene end was trimmed by 7 bases and the J gene end by 6 bases; junction bases not matched to a gene: 9. CDR3 DNA sequence: TGTGCCAGCACTATGAGCGGGAGGGCCCTCAATGAGCAGTTCTTC. This translates into CASTMSGRALNEQFF.

Judged by abundance, this clonotype is large (0.1 to 1%). V and J are TRBV27 and TRBJ1-2; maybe TRBD1 (5 bases). Trimming left V 3 bases short and J 2 bases short, with 7 bases between. This CDR3 has 13 amino acids. Germline-derived CDR1 and CDR2 are MNHEY and SMNVEV (reference sequence). The CDR3 region has the DNA TGTGCCAGCAGTTTGCAGGGCAACTATGGCTACACCTTC. It codes for CASSLQGNYGYTF.

Judged by abundance, this clonotype is medium-sized. This sequence joins TRBV7-9 and TRBJ1-1; D is unclear. Germline V lookup: CDR1 SEHNR, CDR2 FQNEAQ (reference sequence). V was shortened by 3 bases and J by 5 bases, with 7 bases between the two germline ends. The CDR3 runs 12 residues. CDR3 sequence reads: CASSFTDTEAFF. CDR3 bases: TGTGCCAGCAGCTTCACGGATACTGAAGCTTTCTTT. The whole variable domain, remainder taken from reference TRBV7-9 and TRBJ1-1, is DTGVSQNPRHKITKRGQNVTFRCDPISEHNRLYWYRQTLGQGPEFLTYFQNEAQLEKSRLLSDRFSAERPKGSFSTLEIQRTEQGDSAMYLCASSFTDTEAFFGQGTRLTVV.

This clonotype is labeled as large (0.1 to 1%). The rearrangement joins TRBV24-1 to TRBJ2-7; TRBD1 matches 8 bases. This CDR3 has 14 amino acids. CDR1 and CDR2 (germline): KGHDR, SFDVKD. The trim removed 7 bases at V and 5 bases at J, leaving 9 bases unmatched. CDR3: CATSHRGIGDEQYF. CDR3 in DNA: TGTGCCACCAGCCACAGGGGGATAGGCGACGAGCAGTACTTC.

With respect to this clonotype: It differs at one base from a far larger clone, so likely a read error. The chain employs TRBV28 and TRBJ2-7; D is possibly TRBD1 (6 bases). This CDR3 spans 14 amino acids. CDR1 is MDHEN, CDR2 SYDVKM, per germline. The DNA for the CDR3 is TGTGCCAGCAAAGAAGGGGGTGATGCCTACGTGCAGTACTTC. Translation gives CASKEGGDAYVQYF.

This clonotype has just a few counts. As DNA, the CDR3 is TGTGCCAGCAGTTTAGCGGGAGATACAGATACGCAGTATTTT. Translating gives CASSLAGDTDTQYF. The chain joins TRBV28 to TRBJ2-3; 7 bases match TRBD2. This CDR3 region has 14 residues. The V gene's germline CDR1 is MDHEN and CDR2 SYDVKM. V was clipped by 2 bases and J by 3 bases; unmatched bases: 2.

Within the sample, this clonotype is large (0.1 to 1%). This chain connects TRBV6-1 to TRBJ2-1; D call uncertain. This CDR3 spans 8 amino acids. V was trimmed by 6 bases and J by 13 bases, leaving 4 bases between them. Germline V gene data show CDR1 as MNHNS and CDR2 as SASEGT. The CDR3 region has the DNA TGTGCCAGCAGCGATCAGTTCTTC. Amino acids: CASSDQFF.

This clonotype is medium-sized. V and J are TRBV5-6 and TRBJ2-4, with TRBD1 matching 7 bases. This CDR3 has 18 residues. The junction had 12 bases not matched to a gene; V was cut back by 3 bases and J by 0 bases. CDR1 and CDR2 (germline): SGHDT, YYEEEE. In nucleotides, the CDR3 is TGTGCCAGCAGCTCAGGGGTGAGGCAGGGGGTAGCCAAAAACATTCAGTACTTC. Residues: CASSSGVRQGVAKNIQYF.

By sample share, this clonotype is medium-sized. The gene calls are TRBV12-3 or TRBV12-4 and TRBJ1-1; unclear D gene. The CDR3 is 13 residues long. Trimming removed 6 bases at V and 1 base at J, with 9 bases between. The CDR3 nucleotides read TGTGCCAGCAGCCTAACACCGAACACTGAAGCTTTCTTT. It is translated as CASSLTPNTEAFF.

Judged by abundance, this clonotype is medium-sized. This chain uses TRBV7-9 with TRBJ2-7; 8 bases fit TRBD1. This CDR3 has 15 residues. V shed 4 bases, J shed 4 bases, and the junction held 9 bases outside the gene matches. Germline V lookup: CDR1 SEHNR, CDR2 FQNEAQ (reference sequence). The CDR3 here is CASSYGRTGSYEQYF. DNA for the CDR3: TGTGCCAGCAGCTACGGGCGGACAGGGTCGTACGAGCAGTACTTC.

This clonotype is medium-sized (0.01 to 0.1%) in the sample. The rearrangement uses TRBV7-9 and TRBJ2-5; 9 bases map to TRBD2. V lost 3 bases, J lost 2 bases, and 7 bases stayed unmatched. Germline values: CDR1 SEHNR, CDR2 FQNEAQ (reference sequence). This CDR3 comprises 16 residues. The CDR3 is CASSFRLAEGQETQYF. The CDR3, as DNA: TGTGCCAGCAGCTTCCGACTAGCGGAGGGACAAGAGACCCAGTACTTC.

This clonotype is classed as medium-sized. The CDR3 spells CASSYSGGGGYGYTF. CDR3 bases: TGTGCCAGCAGTTACTCGGGGGGGGGGGGCTATGGCTACACCTTC. The J gene is TRBJ1-2, the V gene TRBV6-6; perhaps TRBD1 as D (5 bases). V dropped 0 bases and J dropped 4 bases, with 12 bases sitting between them. The CDR3 totals 15 residues. Germline values: CDR1 MNHNY, CDR2 SVGAGI (reference sequence).

By share, this clonotype ranks as large. The chain has TRBV9 and TRBJ2-6, with TRBD1 matching 9 bases. The V segment lost 0 bases and the J segment 3 bases; nucleotides outside the gene matches: 7. CDR1 SGDLS and CDR2 YYNGEE come from the germline V gene. The CDR3 is made up of 18 amino acids. CDR3 protein: CASSVVGQGMNGANVLTF. For the CDR3, the DNA is TGTGCCAGCAGCGTAGTCGGACAGGGGATGAATGGGGCCAACGTCCTGACTTTC. Variable domain in full (rest from reference TRBV9 and TRBJ2-6): DSGVTQTPKHLITATGQRVTLRCSPRSGDLSVYWYQQSLDQGLQFLIQYYNGEERAKGNILERFSAQQFPDLHSELNLSSLELGDSALYFCASSVVGQGMNGANVLTFGAGSRLTVL.

By its share, this clonotype is large. The chain joins TRBV5-4 to TRBJ2-1, with TRBD2 identical over 7 bases. CDR1 and CDR2 from the germline V gene are SGHNT and YYREEE (reference sequence). Unmatched junction bases numbered 8, after V lost 5 bases and J lost 6 bases. There are 14 residues in the CDR3. The CDR3 spells CASSLSGNVNEQFF. CDR3 sequence (DNA): TGTGCCAGCAGTCTCAGCGGGAACGTCAATGAGCAGTTCTTC. Using reference TRBV5-4 and TRBJ2-1 for the parts outside the CDR3, the full variable domain is ETGVTQSPTHLIKTRGQQVTLRCSSQSGHNTVSWYQQALGQGPQFIFQYYREEENGRGNFPPRFSGLQFPNYSSELNVNALELDDSALYLCASSLSGNVNEQFFGPGTRLTVL.